A single sample gave rise to the 32 T cell receptor beta chains below, sequenced in a study of blood T cells in healthy people across ages. A sample-barcoded 5' primer and a J-beta primer mix were used in a second PCR of roughly 7 to 11 cycles. Using its own MiXCR run on the 5' RACE reads, TCRdb lists one record per CDR3 protein. The data show around 600,000 distinct CDR3 sequences, about 45% seen once. Specimen: blood. These receptor sequences come from a man older than 75 in good health.

This clonotype was seen repeatedly, ten times or more. This chain connects TRBV6-5 to TRBJ1-2, with 9 bases identical to TRBD1. Losses at the gene ends were 6 bases for V and 8 bases for J; bases not matched to a gene: 4. This CDR3 contains 12 residues. Germline V gene lookup returns CDR1 MNHEY and CDR2 SVGAGI. The CDR3: CASSRQGVGYTF. CDR3 coding DNA: TGTGCCAGCAGCCGACAGGGGGTCGGCTACACCTTC.

The chain joins TRBV20-1 to TRBJ1-1, with a possible D match to TRBD1 (6 bases). V was clipped by 6 bases and J by 9 bases, with 17 bases between them. There are 12 residues in the CDR3. Germline values: CDR1 DFQATT, CDR2 SNEGSKA (reference sequence). Here the CDR3 reads CSAKGGSEKAFF. Written as DNA, the CDR3 is TGCAGTGCCAAAGGGGGATCTGAAAAAGCTTTCTTT.

In regard to this clonotype: An end of the junction differs from the germline gene, which may be a read error. CDR3 bases: TGCGCCATCAGCCAAGGAGGCGGGAGTACCTACGAGCAGTACTTC. Amino acids: CAISQGGGSTYEQYF. This chain joins TRBV4-3 and TRBJ2-7; 7 bases line up with TRBD2. This CDR3 is 15 amino acids long. The germline CDR1 and CDR2 sequences are LGHNA and YSLEER.

The chain is built from TRBV20-1 and TRBJ2-1, with D tentatively TRBD2 (5 bases). Trimming removed 6 bases at V and 2 bases at J, with 11 bases between. The CDR3 spans 13 residues. Germline V CDR1 and CDR2: DFQATT, SNEGSKA (reference sequence). The CDR3 nucleotides read TGCAGTGCCCAACCCGGGACCTACAATGAGCAGTTCTTC. This sequence encodes CSAQPGTYNEQFF.

This chain joins TRBV7-2 and TRBJ2-3; D uncertain. The CDR3 has 14 residues. The germline gives CDR1 SGHTA, CDR2 FQGNSA. V was shortened by 2 bases and J by 6 bases, with 12 bases between the two germline ends. For the CDR3, the DNA is TGTGCCAGCAGCTTAAGGAGACTCCCCGATACGCAGTATTTT. Encoded protein: CASSLRRLPDTQYF.

The rearrangement joins TRBV20-1 to TRBJ2-3, with 9 bases identical to TRBD1. This CDR3 has 14 amino acids. The V and J ends lost 5 bases and 0 bases, in that order; junction bases with no gene match: 3. CDR1 is DFQATT and CDR2 is SNEGSKA in the germline V gene (reference sequence). CDR3 bases: TGCAGTGCTGGGGGACAGGGTAGCACAGATACGCAGTATTTT. It specifies CSAGGQGSTDTQYF.

A remark on this clonotype: A much larger clone differs by one base, so this may be a read error. The genes are TRBV7-9 and TRBJ2-1; no clear D gene. The V and J ends lost 6 bases and 4 bases respectively, with 4 bases between them. In germline, CDR1 is SEHNR, CDR2 FQNEAQ (reference sequence). This CDR3 has 11 amino acids. The CDR3 region has the DNA TGTGCCAGCAGGAGATACAATGAGCAGTTCTTC. Amino acids: CASRRYNEQFF.

The chain couples TRBV10-3 to TRBJ1-6; no firm D call. V was cut by 4 bases and J by 6 bases, with 13 bases left in between. Germline CDR1 reads ENHRY; CDR2 reads SYGVKD. There are 15 residues in the CDR3. CDR3 bases: TGTGCCATCAGTGGAGCGGGCACCGTTAATTCACCCCTCCACTTT. This encodes CAISGAGTVNSPLHF.

The V and J genes are TRBV27 and TRBJ1-1; possible D gene TRBD1, 5 bases. Trimming took 4 bases from V and 1 from J, leaving 10 bases between them. The germline gives CDR1 MNHEY, CDR2 SMNVEV (reference sequence). This CDR3 region has 14 residues. The CDR3 DNA reads as TGTGCCAGCAGTTCAACCACAGGGAACACTGAAGCTTTCTTT. Its translation is CASSSTTGNTEAFF.

This clonotype was counted between two and nine times. The chain recombines TRBV12-3 or TRBV12-4 with TRBJ2-7; D is unresolved. V lost 2 bases and J 1 base, leaving 12 bases between the germline ends. The CDR3 covers 15 residues. The CDR3 spells CASSLLAAFSYEQYF. In DNA form, the CDR3 reads TGTGCCAGCAGTTTATTGGCAGCGTTTTCCTACGAGCAGTACTTC.

Comments on this clonotype: Germline and junction disagree at one end, which may indicate a read error. This rearrangement joins TRBV7-3 to TRBJ1-2; TRBD1 matches at 9 bases. The CDR3 runs to 15 residues. Germline V CDR1 and CDR2: SGHTA, FQGTGA. The CDR3 coding sequence is TGTGCCAGCAGTCCGCGGACAGGGGCCCTCTATGGCTGCACCTTC. Translated: CASSPRTGALYGCTF.

The rearrangement uses TRBV27 and TRBJ2-3; perhaps TRBD1 as D (6 bases). V lost 6 bases to trimming and J lost 2 bases, with 18 bases between them. The CDR3 has 16 residues. The V gene's germline CDR1 is MNHEY and CDR2 SMNVEV (reference sequence). CDR3 DNA: TGTGCCAGCAGCTCCCTCCCCAGGGGCCACACAGATACGCAGTATTTT. As protein: CASSSLPRGHTDTQYF.

V is TRBV25-1 and J is TRBJ1-5, with TRBD1 identical over 7 bases. This CDR3 is 16 amino acids long. Trimming took 0 bases from V and 2 from J; bases not matched to a gene: 4. Germline V gives CDR1 MGHDK, CDR2 SYGVNS. CDR3 in DNA: TGTGCCAGCAGTGAATATGGGCAGGGGGGCAATCAGCCCCAGCATTTT. The encoded protein is CASSEYGQGGNQPQHF.

The rearrangement links TRBV25-1 to TRBJ2-5; D may correspond to TRBD1 or TRBD2 (6 bases each). V lost 4 bases, J lost 11 bases, and 29 bases lay in between. The CDR3 loop spans 17 amino acids. Germline CDR1 is MGHDK and CDR2 is SYGVNS. The CDR3: CASSGLGGRDQRREQYF. The CDR3 DNA is TGTGCCAGCAGTGGCCTAGGGGGTCGGGACCAACGTCGGGAGCAGTACTTC.

The chain employs TRBV20-1 and TRBJ2-5; D might be TRBD2 (5 bases). CDR1 is DFQATT and CDR2 is SNEGSKA in the germline V gene (reference sequence). V lost 1 base and J lost 4, with 10 bases in between. The CDR3 sequence is 13 residues long. CDR3 DNA sequence: TGCAGTGCTAGAGGGGTAGGAGGAGAGACCCAGTACTTC. This sequence encodes CSARGVGGETQYF.

V gene TRBV7-9 combines with J gene TRBJ2-3, with D unclear. V dropped 7 bases and J dropped 2 bases, with 7 bases sitting between them. The CDR3 runs to 12 residues. Germline values: CDR1 SEHNR, CDR2 FQNEAQ (reference sequence). This CDR3 reads CASTGYTDTQYF. Written as DNA, the CDR3 is TGTGCCAGCACAGGCTACACAGATACGCAGTATTTT.

In this sample, this clonotype turned up a few times. Sequence at one end of the junction differs from germline and may be a read error. This sequence joins TRBV7-2 and TRBJ2-1; D not resolved. Per the germline V gene, CDR1 is SGHTA and CDR2 is FQGNSA. The CDR3 contains 15 residues. This chain's CDR3 is CASSLEVSSYNEQFF. CDR3 nucleotides: TGCGCCAGCAGCTTGGAAGTGTCCTCCTACAATGAGCAGTTCTTC.

The genes are TRBV12-3 or TRBV12-4 and TRBJ1-2, with TRBD1 as a possible D gene (5 bases). The CDR3 consists of 12 residues. V lost 6 bases to trimming and J lost 4 bases, with 9 bases between them. The CDR3 bases are TGTGCCAGCAGCTGGGGGTTCTATGGCTACACCTTC. Its translation is CASSWGFYGYTF.

V is TRBV29-1 and J is TRBJ2-3, with D possibly being TRBD2 (7 bases). Trimming cost V 0 bases and J 4 bases, with 17 bases left between them. Germline CDR1 and CDR2: SQVTM and ANQGSEA. CDR3 size: 16 residues. The CDR3 coding sequence is TGCAGCGTTGAAGATGGGGGGGGCGCTTTCCCAGATACGCAGTATTTT. It yields the protein CSVEDGGGAFPDTQYF.

The chain recombines TRBV6-1 with TRBJ2-1; no clear D. Trimming cost V 0 bases and J 6 bases, with 12 bases left between them. The CDR3 spans 15 residues. The V gene's germline CDR1 is MNHNS and CDR2 SASEGT. The CDR3: CASSEARSGSNEQFF. As DNA, the CDR3 is TGTGCCAGCAGTGAAGCGAGGTCCGGATCCAATGAGCAGTTCTTC.

The chain couples TRBV7-2 to TRBJ2-7; maybe TRBD2 (5 bases). The CDR3 consists of 11 residues. Trimming took 3 bases from V and 9 from J, leaving 9 bases between them. CDR1 and CDR2 (germline): SGHTA, FQGNSA. DNA of the CDR3: TGTGCCAGCAGCTTCGGACTTCTGCAGTACTTC. This gives the protein CASSFGLLQYF.

The chain's CDR3 is CSGQYYEQYF. In DNA, the CDR3 is TGCAGCGGACAGTACTACGAGCAGTACTTC. V is TRBV29-1 and J is TRBJ2-7, with D possibly being TRBD1 (5 bases). The CDR3 extends over 10 amino acids. Per germline, CDR1 SQVTM and CDR2 ANQGSEA. Trimming took 7 bases from V and 3 from J, leaving 7 bases between them.

This chain connects TRBV2 to TRBJ2-7, with D possibly being TRBD1 or TRBD2 (5 bases each). Germline V gene data show CDR1 as SNHLY and CDR2 as FYNNEI. The CDR3 extends over 11 amino acids. V was clipped by 6 bases and J by 5 bases, with 8 bases between them. CDR3 nucleotides: TGTGCCAGCAGCCGGGACCACGAGCAGTACTTC. This encodes CASSRDHEQYF.

This CDR3 is CASSSDRDTGANVLTF. Written as DNA, the CDR3 is TGTGCCAGCAGCAGCGACAGGGACACTGGGGCCAACGTCCTGACTTTC. The gene calls are TRBV7-2 and TRBJ2-6; 7 bases fit TRBD1. V lost 5 bases to trimming and J lost 2 bases; unmatched junction nucleotides: 6. The germline CDR1 and CDR2 sequences are SGHTA and FQGNSA. The CDR3 is 16 residues long.

Notes on this clonotype: This may be a read error, as it is one base from a much larger clone. CDR3 DNA sequence: TGTGCCAGCAGTCTCGTTGGGAGTTACACAGATACGCAGTATTTT. Translating gives CASSLVGSYTDTQYF. The chain combines TRBV6-5 with TRBJ2-3; weak D call: TRBD2 (5 bases). In germline, CDR1 is MNHEY, CDR2 SVGAGI. The ends were cut back, 5 bases at V and 2 bases at J, with 14 bases in the middle. The CDR3 is 15 amino acids.

This clonotype was picked up one time. V and J are TRBV7-2 and TRBJ2-7; D is tentatively TRBD1 or TRBD2 (6 bases each). The ends were cut back, 1 base at V and 8 bases at J, with 18 bases in the middle. Per germline, CDR1 SGHTA and CDR2 FQGNSA. The CDR3 runs 15 residues. The CDR3 sequence: CTSSLVGGDFGKQYF. The CDR3 DNA reads TGTACCAGCAGCTTAGTGGGGGGCGATTTTGGTAAGCAGTACTTC.

This chain connects TRBV2 to TRBJ2-1; 10 nucleotides agree with TRBD2. The CDR3 spans 15 residues. Looked up from germline, CDR1 is SNHLY and CDR2 is FYNNEI. The junction had 6 bases not matched to a gene; V was cut back by 6 bases and J by 4 bases. The CDR3 DNA reads TGTGCCAGCAGGTCCAGCGGGGGGGCTTACAATGAGCAGTTCTTC. Its translation is CASRSSGGAYNEQFF.

The J gene is TRBJ2-1, the V gene TRBV6-5, with D perhaps TRBD1 or TRBD2 (5 bases each). This CDR3 is 13 amino acids long. Germline assignment: CDR1 MNHEY and CDR2 SVGAGI. The V and J ends lost 7 bases and 4 bases respectively, with 11 bases between them. CDR3 bases: TGTGCCAGCATGGGACCGGGGTACAATGAGCAGTTCTTC. Translating it yields CASMGPGYNEQFF.

The rearrangement links TRBV4-3 to TRBJ2-2, with D tentatively TRBD1 (6 bases). Germline V gene lookup returns CDR1 LGHNA and CDR2 YSLEER. The V end was cut by 8 bases, the J end by 1 base, with 14 bases between. The CDR3 runs to 15 residues. The CDR3 is CASRPQTGNTGELFF. CDR3 bases: TGCGCCAGCCGCCCCCAGACAGGGAACACCGGGGAGCTGTTTTTT.

The CDR3 DNA is TGTGCCACCAGACCCCAGACGACGGATGAGCAGTTCTTC. Residues: CATRPQTTDEQFF. This chain links TRBV24-1 with TRBJ2-1; D call uncertain. Trimming removed 7 bases from V and 8 bases from J, with 14 bases in between. In germline, CDR1 is KGHDR, CDR2 SFDVKD. This CDR3 is 13 amino acids long.

Comments on this clonotype: A read error may be the cause here, since a much bigger clone is one base away. This chain uses TRBV5-1 with TRBJ2-5; no clear D gene. The CDR3 covers 13 residues. Germline V gives CDR1 SGHRS, CDR2 YFSETQ. V gave up 3 bases and J gave up 1 base, with 7 bases separating them. CDR3 in DNA: TGCGCCAGCAGCTGGCAGACCCAAGAGACCCAGTACTTC. It specifies CASSWQTQETQYF.

This clonotype was detected a few times. In DNA, the CDR3 is TGTGCCAGCAGCTACCGGGACAGAAAAAACATTCAGTACTTC. It encodes CASSYRDRKNIQYF. The chain carries TRBV7-2 and TRBJ2-4, with 7 positions matching TRBD1. CDR3 length: 14 residues. CDR1 SGHTA and CDR2 FQGNSA come from the germline V gene. After removal of 4 bases from V and 4 bases from J, the junction contained 4 bases not matched to a gene.